This T cell receptor beta chain was identified in a study of human T cells and chemical hapten exposure. Overall study context: Patients, a majority of them female, were diagnosed with alopecia areata, totalis or universalis.

V lost 6 bases and J lost 3; bases outside the gene matches: 8. Germline lookup yields CDR1 DFQATT and CDR2 SNEGSKA (reference sequence). This CDR3 region has 15 residues. This clonotype was seen many times. Unique molecular identifiers were attached to individual cDNA molecules within the library. As processed by the authors: The number of TCRs in each sample had a median of approximately 99,000 and spanned about 23,224 to 690,600. Via MiXCR, TCRdb re-called the RACE reads, giving one row per CDR3 protein. TCRdb assigned the V and J calls; the authors' analysis was not used. The table includes 95,000 to 150,000 distinct CDR3 sequences, approximately 11% detected once. Time point defined: patch test 3, about 24 weeks after DPC sensitization. The sample's treatment: therapeutic diphenylcyclopropenone sensitization with weekly scalp DPC. Blood was collected ahead of every patch test applied.

Source: whole blood, taken in connection with sensitization to the hapten diphenylcyclopropenone (DPC). The receptor was isolated from a woman in her forties or fifties with alopecia areata. Some clones in this sample may be carry-over from other donors' samples. This sequence joins TRBV20-1 and TRBJ2-3; 11 positions match TRBD2. In nucleotides, the CDR3 is TGCAGTGCCAGTCCTAGCGGGGGGCAAACAGATACGCAGTATTTT. Protein product: CSASPSGGQTDTQYF.